The subject of this entry is one TCR beta chain. Its antigen remains unknown. The V end lost 1 base, the J end lost 5 bases, and 11 bases lay between the germline ends. The V gene's germline CDR1 is SGHVS and CDR2 FQNEAQ. The CDR3 is made up of 14 amino acids. The data were produced by immunoSEQ multiplex PCR, yet TCRdb's version contains in-frame clones alone and is incomplete. The sample gives about 150,000 clones, over 85% of which show up once; 15% to 20% is in the top ten. This entry belongs to a study of T cell responses to AZD1222 COVID-19 vaccine. The study, taken as a whole, reports: Only 6 or 7 people who got AZD1222 tested seropositive at baseline. Rises in breadth and depth of Spike-specific TCRs came after two AZD1222 doses. Donors were mostly white British, more females; clonal diversity possibly underestimated.

Sample: peripheral blood, taken on day 0 of AZD1222 vaccination. The rearrangement links TRBV7-8 to TRBJ1-1, with no clear D. The sequence was collected from an adult in good health. In DNA, the CDR3 is TGTGCCAGCAGCTTAGTTGTGGGCCGGACTGAAGCTTTCTTT. Amino acids: CASSLVVGRTEAFF.